This T cell receptor (beta chain) was retrieved from a study of a mutant IDH1 vaccine in newly diagnosed glioma. Study in general: Onset of vaccination occurred 4-6 weeks following radiotherapy alone, or with temozolomide cycles. Study-wide points: Patients mounted vaccine-induced immune responses in about 92% of cases. Pseudoprogression apparently tracked independently of changes in top peripheral T cell clonotypes.

Of note for this clone: The antigen is undetermined.

Specified time point: week 23, last vaccination. A single vaccine dose contained 300 ug of mutant IDH1 20-mer peptide, and topical imiquimod was used with it. In every donor, the tumor was a new WHO grade 3 or 4 IDH1-mutant, ATRX-lost astrocytoma. Looked up from germline, CDR1 is SGHRS and CDR2 is YFSETQ. The germline V and J ends were trimmed by 0 bases and 4 bases, with 5 bases remaining between them. CDR3 length: 13 residues. Some clones are missing from TCRdb's copy, which holds only in-frame ones; the method was immunoSEQ multiplex PCR. This sample has approximately 79,000 clones, with more than 80% found just once.

The source is a woman aged 45 to 65 with glioma. The genes are TRBV5-1 and TRBJ2-1; D ambiguous. The specimen comprised PBMCs, sampled from a glioma patient whose treatment included an IDH1 peptide vaccine. The CDR3 DNA reads TGCGCCAGCAGCTTGGGACTTTACAATGAGCAGTTCTTC. The encoded protein is CASSLGLYNEQFF.